Listed below are T cell receptor beta chains from one sample, sequenced in a study of shared clonotypes between healthy human individuals. Sequencing was performed with immunoSEQ multiplex PCR; in TCRdb, only in-frame clones are kept and a portion is missing. The sample contains roughly 2.1 million clones, approximately 94% of which appear only once. Sequencing input: naive CD8+ T cells from PBMCs. The receptors originated from a man aged 18 to 29 in good health. Some clones in this sample may be carry-over from other donors' samples. The CDR3 runs from the conserved cysteine through the conserved F or W. A D gene is named only where the DNA matches it firmly. Rows may omit the clone size; those that give it use once, few, many or a size class.

15,NA,TRBV19,TRBJ1-1,NA,CASSMGPLRHTEAFF,TGTGCCAGTAGTATGGGGCCTCTAAGGCACACTGAAGCTTTCTTT
11,once,TRBV27,TRBJ2-7,NA,CASSLGHEQYF,TGTGCCAGCAGTTTGGGACACGAGCAGTACTTC
17,NA,TRBV10-2,TRBJ2-3,TRBD2,CASSVNSLGGSTDTQYF,TGCGCCAGCAGTGTTAACAGTCTCGGGGGGAGCACAGATACGCAGTATTTT
17,NA,TRBV25-1,TRBJ1-4,NA,CASSEYEHRAGDEKLFF,TGTGCCAGCAGTGAATATGAGCACCGCGCGGGAGATGAAAAACTGTTTTTT
14,NA,TRBV4-3,TRBJ1-2,NA,CASSQDYPFYGYTF,TGCGCCAGCAGCCAAGATTACCCGTTCTATGGCTACACCTTC
15,NA,TRBV5-5,TRBJ2-6,NA,CASRGTVTGANVLTF,TGTGCCAGCAGGGGGACGGTTACTGGGGCCAACGTCCTGACTTTC
19,NA,TRBV19,TRBJ2-1,TRBD2,CASSPWASGVLSSYNEQFF,TGTGCCAGTAGCCCCTGGGCTAGCGGAGTCTTAAGCTCCTACAATGAGCAGTTCTTC
15,NA,TRBV6-5,TRBJ1-1,TRBD1,CASSLHSGTGTEAFF,TGTGCCAGCAGCCTCCACTCCGGGACAGGGACTGAAGCTTTCTTT
15,NA,TRBV5-6,TRBJ2-7,TRBD2,CASSLGGRGSYEQYF,TGTGCCAGCAGCTTGGGCGGGAGAGGGTCCTACGAGCAGTACTTC
11,NA,TRBV29-1,TRBJ1-2,TRBD1,CSVGQARGYTF,TGCAGCGTCGGACAGGCTCGAGGCTACACCTTC
16,NA,TRBV9,TRBJ2-2,NA,CASSVGSATNTGELFF,TGTGCCAGCAGCGTTGGTTCAGCGACGAACACCGGGGAGCTGTTTTTT
15,NA,TRBV4-1,TRBJ1-3,TRBD1,CASSQGQGERNTIYF,TGCGCCAGCAGCCAAGGACAGGGCGAGAGGAACACCATATATTTT
13,NA,TRBV7-2,TRBJ2-7,NA,CASSLGSGSEQYF,TGTGCCAGCAGCTTAGGATCGGGGTCCGAGCAGTACTTC
14,NA,TRBV5-1,TRBJ2-7,TRBD2,CASSLGRASDEQYF,TGCGCCAGCAGCTTAGGGAGGGCCAGCGACGAGCAGTACTTC
16,NA,TRBV18,TRBJ1-5,TRBD1,CASSPTPPRGAQPQHF,TGTGCCAGCTCACCTACCCCCCCCAGGGGGGCACAGCCCCAGCATTTT
13,once,TRBV29-1,TRBJ2-1,NA,CSVEEVSYNEQFF,TGCAGCGTTGAAGAGGTGTCTTACAATGAGCAGTTCTTC
13,NA,TRBV28,TRBJ2-7,NA,CASSSLLEGEQYF,TGTGCCAGCAGTTCCCTTTTGGAGGGGGAGCAGTACTTC
17,NA,TRBV29-1,TRBJ2-3,TRBD2,CSVETTKTSGSTDTQYF,TGCAGCGTTGAGACCACAAAGACTAGCGGGAGCACAGATACGCAGTATTTT
14,once,TRBV5-6,TRBJ2-7,TRBD1,CASSTGTGAYEQYF,TGTGCCAGCAGCACCGGGACAGGGGCCTACGAGCAGTACTTC
13,NA,TRBV27,TRBJ2-3,NA,CASSRRNTDTQYF,TGTGCCAGCAGTCGTCGGAACACAGATACGCAGTATTTT
13,NA,TRBV7-3,TRBJ1-1,NA,CASSLDRNTEAFF,TGTGCCAGCAGCTTAGATCGCAACACTGAAGCTTTCTTT
15,NA,TRBV14,TRBJ2-1,TRBD2,CASKTGTSASNEQFF,TGTGCCAGCAAGACCGGGACTAGCGCCTCCAATGAGCAGTTCTTC